This T cell receptor beta chain was documented in a study of cytotoxic CD8 clonotypes in ibrutinib-treated CLL. Across the study: Response samples were drawn at a median of about eleven months of treatment, range 6 to 36.

Method: immunoSEQ multiplex PCR; TCRdb's copy keeps in-frame clones and lacks some. The data show around 140,000 clones, with 77% seen just once and 28% held by the top ten. The CDR3 is 16 amino acids. Germline V CDR1 and CDR2: MNHEY, SMNVEV (reference sequence). The junction had 11 bases not matched to a gene; V was cut back by 7 bases and J by 0 bases. This TCR came from a human donor with chronic lymphocytic leukemia. The source material was PBMCs, sampled after 12 months of ibrutinib treatment. J is TRBJ2-7 and V is TRBV27; 8 bases are shared with TRBD2. CDR3 sequence (DNA): TGTGCCAGCATCCCTGGGGACGGGAGGGGCTCCTACGAGCAGTACTTC. It yields the protein CASIPGDGRGSYEQYF.